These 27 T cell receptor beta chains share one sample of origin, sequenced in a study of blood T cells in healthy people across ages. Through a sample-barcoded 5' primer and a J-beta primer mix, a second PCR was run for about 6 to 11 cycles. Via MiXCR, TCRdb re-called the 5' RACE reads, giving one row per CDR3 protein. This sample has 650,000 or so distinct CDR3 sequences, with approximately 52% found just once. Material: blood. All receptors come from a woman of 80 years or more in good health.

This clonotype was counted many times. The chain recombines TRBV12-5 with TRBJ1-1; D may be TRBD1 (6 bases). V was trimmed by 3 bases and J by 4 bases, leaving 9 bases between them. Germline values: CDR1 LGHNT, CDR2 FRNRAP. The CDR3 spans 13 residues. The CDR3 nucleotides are TGTGCTAGTGGTTTCGGGGGCGTCACTGAAGCTTTCTTT. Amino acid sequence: CASGFGGVTEAFF. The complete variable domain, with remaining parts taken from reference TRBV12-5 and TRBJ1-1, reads DARVTQTPRHKVTEMGQEVTMRCQPILGHNTVFWYRQTMMQGLELLAYFRNRAPLDDSGMPKDRFSAEMPDATLATLKIQPSEPRDSAVYFCASGFGGVTEAFFGQGTRLTVV.

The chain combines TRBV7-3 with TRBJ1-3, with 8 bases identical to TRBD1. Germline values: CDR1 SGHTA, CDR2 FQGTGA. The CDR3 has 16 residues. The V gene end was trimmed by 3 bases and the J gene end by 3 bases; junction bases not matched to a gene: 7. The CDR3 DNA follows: TGTGCCAGCAGCTTTTTGACAGGGGTCCGTGGAAACACCATATATTTT. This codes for CASSFLTGVRGNTIYF.

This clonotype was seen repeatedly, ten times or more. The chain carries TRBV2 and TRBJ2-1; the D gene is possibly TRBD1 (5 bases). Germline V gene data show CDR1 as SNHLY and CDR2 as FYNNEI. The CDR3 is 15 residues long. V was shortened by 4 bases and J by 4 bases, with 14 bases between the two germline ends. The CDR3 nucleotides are TGTGCCAGCAGTGGCGGCAGGGATAAATACAATGAGCAGTTCTTC. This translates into CASSGGRDKYNEQFF.

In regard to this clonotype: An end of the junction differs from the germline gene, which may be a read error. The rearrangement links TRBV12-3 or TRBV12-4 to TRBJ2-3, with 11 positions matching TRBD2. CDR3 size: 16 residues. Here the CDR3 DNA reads TGTGTCAGCAGCGCTAGCGGGGGGATTAGCACAGATACGCAGTATTTT. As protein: CVSSASGGISTDTQYF.

The CDR3 coding sequence is TGTGCCAGCAGCTTAAGGGGTTTGGGGAGGGTTGGCAATCAGCCCCAGCATTTT. It codes for CASSLRGLGRVGNQPQHF. The chain employs TRBV7-8 and TRBJ1-5; maybe TRBD1 (5 bases). Germline V CDR1 and CDR2: SGHVS, FQNEAQ. The V end lost 2 bases, the J end lost 2 bases, and 19 bases lay between the germline ends. CDR3 length: 18 amino acids.

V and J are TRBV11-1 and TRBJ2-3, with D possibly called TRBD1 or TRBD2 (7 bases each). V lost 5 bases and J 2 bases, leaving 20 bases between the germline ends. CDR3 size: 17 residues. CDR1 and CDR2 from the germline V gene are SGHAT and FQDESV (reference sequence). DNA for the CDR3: TGTGCCAGCAGCCCCCAGGGGAGGGGACAGAACACAGATACGCAGTATTTT. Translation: CASSPQGRGQNTDTQYF. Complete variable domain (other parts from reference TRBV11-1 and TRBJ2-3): EAEVAQSPRYKITEKSQAVAFWCDPISGHATLYWYRQILGQGPELLVQFQDESVVDDSQLPKDRFSAERLKGVDSTLKIQPAELGDSAMYLCASSPQGRGQNTDTQYFGPGTRLTVL.

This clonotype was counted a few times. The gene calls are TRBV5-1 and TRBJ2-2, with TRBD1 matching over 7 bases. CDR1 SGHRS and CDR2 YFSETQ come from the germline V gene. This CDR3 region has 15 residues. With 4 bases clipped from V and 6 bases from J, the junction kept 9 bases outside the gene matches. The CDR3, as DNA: TGCGCCAGCAGCCCTAGACAGGGCGGCTCCGGGGAGCTGTTTTTT. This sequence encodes CASSPRQGGSGELFF. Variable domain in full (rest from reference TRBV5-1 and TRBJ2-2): KAGVTQTPRYLIKTRGQQVTLSCSPISGHRSVSWYQQTPGQGLQFLFEYFSETQRNKGNFPGRFSGRQFSNSRSEMNVSTLELGDSALYLCASSPRQGGSGELFFGEGSRLTVL.

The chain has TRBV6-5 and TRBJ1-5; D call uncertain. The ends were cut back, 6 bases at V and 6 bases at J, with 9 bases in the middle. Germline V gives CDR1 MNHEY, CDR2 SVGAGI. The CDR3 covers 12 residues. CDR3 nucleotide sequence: TGTGCCAGCAGGGCAGAAGGTCAGCCCCAGCATTTT. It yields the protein CASRAEGQPQHF.

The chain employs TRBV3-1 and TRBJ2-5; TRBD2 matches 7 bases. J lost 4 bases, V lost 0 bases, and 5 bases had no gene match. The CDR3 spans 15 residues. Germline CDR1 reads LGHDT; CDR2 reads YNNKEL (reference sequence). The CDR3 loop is CASSQDPLAVETQYF. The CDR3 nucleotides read TGTGCCAGCAGCCAAGATCCTCTAGCGGTAGAGACCCAGTACTTC.

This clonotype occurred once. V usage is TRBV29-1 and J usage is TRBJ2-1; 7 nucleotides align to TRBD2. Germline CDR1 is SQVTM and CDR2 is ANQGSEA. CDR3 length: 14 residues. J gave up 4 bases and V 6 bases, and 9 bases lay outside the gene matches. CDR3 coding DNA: TGCAGCGTCGCCATAGCGGGCGCTTACAATGAGCAGTTCTTC. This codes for CSVAIAGAYNEQFF.

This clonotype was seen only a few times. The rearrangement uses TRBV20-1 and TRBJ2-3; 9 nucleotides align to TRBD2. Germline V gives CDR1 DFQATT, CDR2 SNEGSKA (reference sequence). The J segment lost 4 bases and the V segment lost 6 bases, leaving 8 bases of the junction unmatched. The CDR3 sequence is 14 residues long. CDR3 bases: TGCAGTGCCCTGCTAGCGGGGAGGTCAGATACGCAGTATTTT. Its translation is CSALLAGRSDTQYF.

The CDR3 sequence: CAGELNTEAFF. For the CDR3, the DNA is TGTGCCGGGGAGTTGAACACTGAAGCTTTCTTT. This rearrangement joins TRBV30 to TRBJ1-1; D is uncertain. Germline V gene sequence: CDR1 GTSNPN, CDR2 SVGIG (reference sequence). V shed 8 bases and J shed 0 bases, with 7 bases lying between them. The CDR3 loop spans 11 amino acids.

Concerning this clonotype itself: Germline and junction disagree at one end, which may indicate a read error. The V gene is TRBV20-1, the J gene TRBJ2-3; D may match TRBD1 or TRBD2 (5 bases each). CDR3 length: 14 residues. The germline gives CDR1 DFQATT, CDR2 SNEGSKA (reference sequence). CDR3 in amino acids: CSARGESGTGTQYF. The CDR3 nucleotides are TGCAGTGCTAGAGGAGAGAGCGGCACAGGTACGCAGTATTTT.

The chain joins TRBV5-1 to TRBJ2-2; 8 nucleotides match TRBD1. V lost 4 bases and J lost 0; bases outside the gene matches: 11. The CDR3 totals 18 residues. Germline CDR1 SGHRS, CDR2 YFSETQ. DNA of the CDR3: TGCGCCAGCAGCCCAGACAGGGGTGGTTTCTCGAACACCGGGGAGCTGTTTTTT. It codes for CASSPDRGGFSNTGELFF.

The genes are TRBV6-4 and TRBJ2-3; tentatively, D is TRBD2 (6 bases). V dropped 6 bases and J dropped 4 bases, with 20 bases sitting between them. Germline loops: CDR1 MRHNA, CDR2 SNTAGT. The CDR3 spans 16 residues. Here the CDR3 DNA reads TGTGCCAGCAGCCCCCTATGGGGGGAGTCGGCAGATACGCAGTATTTT. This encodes CASSPLWGESADTQYF.

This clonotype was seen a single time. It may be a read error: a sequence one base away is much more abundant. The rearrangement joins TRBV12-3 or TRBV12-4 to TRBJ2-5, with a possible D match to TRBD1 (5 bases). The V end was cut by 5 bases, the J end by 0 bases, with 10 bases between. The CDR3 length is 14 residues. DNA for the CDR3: TGTGCCAGCAGTCCGACAGCCAACCAAGAGACCCAGTACTTC. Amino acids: CASSPTANQETQYF.

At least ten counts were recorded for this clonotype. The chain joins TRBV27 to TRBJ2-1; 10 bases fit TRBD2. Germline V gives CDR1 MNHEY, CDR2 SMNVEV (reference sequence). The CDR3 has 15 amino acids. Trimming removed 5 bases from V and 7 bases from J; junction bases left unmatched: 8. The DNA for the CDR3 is TGTGCCAGCAGTCCGACTAGCGGGTGGGGGAATGAGCAGTTCTTC. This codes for CASSPTSGWGNEQFF.

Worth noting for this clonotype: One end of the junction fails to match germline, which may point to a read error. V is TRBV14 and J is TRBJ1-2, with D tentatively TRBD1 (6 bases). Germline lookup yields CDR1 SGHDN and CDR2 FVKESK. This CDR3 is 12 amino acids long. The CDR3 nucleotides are TGTGCCAACAGCCAAGGGGGGCGGTATTACACCTTC. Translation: CANSQGGRYYTF. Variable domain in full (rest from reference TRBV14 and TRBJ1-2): EAGVTQFPSHSVIEKGQTVTLRCDPISGHDNLYWYRRVMGKEIKFLLHFVKESKQDESGMPNNRFLAERTGGTYSTLKVQPAELEDSGVYFCANSQGGRYYTFGSGTRLTVV.

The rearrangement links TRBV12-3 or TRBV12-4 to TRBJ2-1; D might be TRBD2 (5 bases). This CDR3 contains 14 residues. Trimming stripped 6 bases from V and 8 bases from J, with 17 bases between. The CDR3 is CASSYSGVRDEQFF. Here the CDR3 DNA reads TGTGCCAGCAGCTATTCCGGGGTACGTGATGAGCAGTTCTTC.

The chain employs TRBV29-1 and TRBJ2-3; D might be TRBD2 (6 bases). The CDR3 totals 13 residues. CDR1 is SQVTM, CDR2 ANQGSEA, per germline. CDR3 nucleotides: TGCAGTGACCTTACGGGGGGCACAGATACGCAGTATTTT. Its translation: CSDLTGGTDTQYF.

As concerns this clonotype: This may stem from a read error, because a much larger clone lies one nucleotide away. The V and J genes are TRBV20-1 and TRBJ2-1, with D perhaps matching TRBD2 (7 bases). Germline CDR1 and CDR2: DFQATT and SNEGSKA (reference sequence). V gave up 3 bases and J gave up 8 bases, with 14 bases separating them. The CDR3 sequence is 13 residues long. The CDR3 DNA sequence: TGCAGTGCTAGTCGGGAAGGGGGGGATGAGCAGTTCTTC. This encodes CSASREGGDEQFF.

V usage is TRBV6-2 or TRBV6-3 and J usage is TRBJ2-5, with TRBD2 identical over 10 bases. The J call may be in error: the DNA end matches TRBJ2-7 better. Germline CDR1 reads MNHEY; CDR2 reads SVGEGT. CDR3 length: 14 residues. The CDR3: CASNPSGSWYEQYF. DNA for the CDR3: TGTGCCAGCAATCCTAGCGGGAGCTGGTACGAGCAGTACTTC.

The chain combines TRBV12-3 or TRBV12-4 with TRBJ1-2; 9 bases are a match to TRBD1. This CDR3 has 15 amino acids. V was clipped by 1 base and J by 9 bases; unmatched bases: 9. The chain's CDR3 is CASSLGQGGSSSYTF. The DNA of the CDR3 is TGTGCCAGCAGTTTAGGACAGGGGGGAAGTAGTAGCTACACCTTC.

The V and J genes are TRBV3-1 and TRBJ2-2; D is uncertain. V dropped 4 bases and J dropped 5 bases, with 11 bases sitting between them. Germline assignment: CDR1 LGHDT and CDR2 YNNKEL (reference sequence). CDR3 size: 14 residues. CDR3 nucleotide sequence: TGTGCCAGCAGCCCTCCAGTCGCGACCGGGGAGCTGTTTTTT. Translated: CASSPPVATGELFF.

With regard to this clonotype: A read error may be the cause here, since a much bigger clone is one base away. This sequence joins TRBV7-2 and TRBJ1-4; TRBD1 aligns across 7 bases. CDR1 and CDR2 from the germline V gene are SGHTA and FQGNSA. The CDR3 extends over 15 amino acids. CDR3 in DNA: TGTGCCAACAGCCCTGGACAGGCTAAGGGTGAAAAACTGTTTTTT. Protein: CANSPGQAKGEKLFF. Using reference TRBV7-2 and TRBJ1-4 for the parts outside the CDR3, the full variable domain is GAGVSQSPSNKVTEKGKDVELRCDPISGHTALYWYRQSLGQGLEFLIYFQGNSAPDKSGLPSDRFSAERTGGSVSTLTIQRTQQEDSAVYLCANSPGQAKGEKLFFGSGTQLSVL.

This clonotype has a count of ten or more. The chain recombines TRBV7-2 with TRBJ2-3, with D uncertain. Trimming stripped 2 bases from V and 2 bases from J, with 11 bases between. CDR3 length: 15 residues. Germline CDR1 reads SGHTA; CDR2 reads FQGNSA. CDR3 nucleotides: TGTGCCAGCAGCTTAATGGGCACCCCCACAGATACGCAGTATTTT. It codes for CASSLMGTPTDTQYF.

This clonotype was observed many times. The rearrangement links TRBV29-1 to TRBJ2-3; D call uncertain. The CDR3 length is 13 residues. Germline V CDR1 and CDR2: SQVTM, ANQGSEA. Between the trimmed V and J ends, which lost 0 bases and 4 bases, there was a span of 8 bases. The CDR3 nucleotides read TGCAGCGTTGAAGATTGGGGATCAGATACGCAGTATTTT. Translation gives CSVEDWGSDTQYF.